A few counts support the clone carrying this T cell receptor beta chain. This sample was taken from a study of blood T cells in healthy people across ages. Study as a whole: There was about one barcoded beta molecule captured by template switching per two T cells.

Germline V gives CDR1 MNHEY, CDR2 SMNVEV (reference sequence). V lost 0 bases and J 4 bases, leaving 6 bases between the germline ends. The CDR3 contains 14 residues. Primed by a sample-barcoded 5' primer and a J-beta primer mix, a second PCR proceeded for roughly 7 to 12 cycles. Each CDR3 protein gets one entry after TCRdb re-called the 5' RACE reads with MiXCR. The sample consists of about 830,000 distinct CDR3 sequences, approximately 65% of them appearing once. The sequence was obtained from a man younger than 45 in good health. The sample taken for sequencing was blood. V is TRBV27 and J is TRBJ2-2; D call uncertain. CDR3 nucleotide sequence: TGTGCCAGCAGTTTATCAGGGATCACCGGGGAGCTGTTTTTT. This encodes CASSLSGITGELFF.